This T cell receptor (beta chain) was found in a study of OX40 agonist ivuxolimab in advanced cancers. On the study more broadly: Ivuxolimab is a fully human IgG2 antibody that activates OX40 (CD134). Regarding the study as a whole: On average, CD8+ T cells showed a greater number of expanded clones than CD4+.

TCRdb's table, derived via immunoSEQ multiplex PCR, lists solely in-frame clones and lacks some. The sample has about 100,000 clones; about nine tenths are singletons. A history of autoimmune disease or systemic immunosuppression excluded patients. At cycle 4 day 1, cycle 7 day 1, and baseline, blood was sampled. The V gene's germline CDR1 is SEHNR and CDR2 FQNEAQ (reference sequence). This CDR3 contains 13 residues. V gave up 3 bases and J gave up 8 bases, with 13 bases separating them. Note on this clone: The antigen is unknown.

The origin of this receptor is an adult with an advanced solid tumor such as melanoma, head and neck, liver or kidney cancer. This rearrangement joins TRBV7-9 to TRBJ1-2; D may be TRBD1 (6 bases). Specimen: CD4+ or CD8+ T cells sorted from blood, collected in a trial of the OX40 agonist ivuxolimab. The CDR3 reads CASSFGGADGYTF. In nucleotides, the CDR3 is TGTGCCAGCAGCTTCGGGGGCGCCGACGGCTACACCTTC.